This record concerns one TCR beta chain sequence. Its antigen is still unknown. Amplification targeted the TCR beta CDR3 regions, with RNA transcripts as the source material. The library came from an HTBI-primed first-round RT-PCR and a second-round multiplex PCR. TCRdb re-analysed the multiplex PCR reads in MiXCR, keeping a single row per CDR3 protein. The table includes 560,000 or so distinct CDR3 sequences, about two fifths detected once. These data are taken from a study of Graves' ophthalmopathy and Graves' hyperthyroidism. Study overall: If no ophthalmopathy appeared within 18 months of follow-up, hyperthyroidism was termed stable. Findings and limits, study-wide: For predicting ophthalmopathy progression, the model had about 71% sensitivity and 72.22% specificity.

Germline loops: CDR1 MNHEY, CDR2 SVGEGT. Trimming cost V 4 bases and J 0 bases, with 10 bases left between them. This CDR3 has 14 residues. The source is an adult man with Graves' hyperthyroidism. The chain has TRBV6-2 or TRBV6-3 and TRBJ2-7; either TRBD1 or TRBD2 may fit D (5 bases each). The sample was peripheral blood or thyroid tissue (not recorded which). DNA for the CDR3: TGTGCCAGCAGTTGGGACGGACTCTCCTACGAGCAGTACTTC. Its protein is CASSWDGLSYEQYF.